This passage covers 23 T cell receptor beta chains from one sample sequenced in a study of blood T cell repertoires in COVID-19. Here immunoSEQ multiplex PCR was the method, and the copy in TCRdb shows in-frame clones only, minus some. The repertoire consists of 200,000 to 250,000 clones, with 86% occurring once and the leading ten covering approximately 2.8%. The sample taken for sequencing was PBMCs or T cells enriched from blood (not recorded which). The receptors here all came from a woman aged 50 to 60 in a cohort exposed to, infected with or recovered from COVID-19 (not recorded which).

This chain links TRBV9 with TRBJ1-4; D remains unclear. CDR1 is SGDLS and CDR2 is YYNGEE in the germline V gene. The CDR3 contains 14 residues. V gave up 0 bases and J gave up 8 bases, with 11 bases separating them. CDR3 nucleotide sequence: TGTGCCAGCAGCGTAGATCCGGTCTCCGAAAAACTGTTTTTT. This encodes CASSVDPVSEKLFF.

The CDR3 region is CAISVGQGPYEQYF. The CDR3 DNA reads TGTGCCATCAGTGTGGGACAGGGTCCCTACGAGCAGTACTTC. V and J are TRBV10-3 and TRBJ2-7; 9 bases are shared with TRBD1. The length of the CDR3 is 14 residues. Germline V gene sequence: CDR1 ENHRY, CDR2 SYGVKD. V dropped 4 bases and J dropped 2; count of bases not matched to a gene: 3.

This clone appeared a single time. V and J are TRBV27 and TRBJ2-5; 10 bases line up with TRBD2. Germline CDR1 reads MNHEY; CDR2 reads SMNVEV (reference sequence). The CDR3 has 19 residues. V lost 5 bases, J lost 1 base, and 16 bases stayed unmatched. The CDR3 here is CASSTHTSGNNLRQETQYF. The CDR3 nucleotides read TGTGCCAGCAGTACCCATACTAGCGGGAACAATCTACGCCAAGAGACCCAGTACTTC.

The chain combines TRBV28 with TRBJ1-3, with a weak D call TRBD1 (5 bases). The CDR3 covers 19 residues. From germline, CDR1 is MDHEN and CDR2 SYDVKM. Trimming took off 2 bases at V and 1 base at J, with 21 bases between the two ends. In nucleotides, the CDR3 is TGTGCCAGCAGTTTAAGCTGGGGGACTGAGTTGAGGTCTGGAAACACCATATATTTT. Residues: CASSLSWGTELRSGNTIYF.

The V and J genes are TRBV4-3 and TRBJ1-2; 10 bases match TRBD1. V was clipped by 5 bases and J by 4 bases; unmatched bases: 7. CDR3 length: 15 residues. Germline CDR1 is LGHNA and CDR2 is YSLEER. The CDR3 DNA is TGCGCCAGCAGCAAACCGGGACAGGGGAGCTATGGCTACACCTTC. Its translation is CASSKPGQGSYGYTF.

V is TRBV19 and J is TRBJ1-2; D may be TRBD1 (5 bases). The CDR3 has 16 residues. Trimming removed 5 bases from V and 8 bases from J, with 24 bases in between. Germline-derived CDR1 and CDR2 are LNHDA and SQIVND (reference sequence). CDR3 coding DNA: TGTGCCAGTAGTGACCCGGCGGGGCCCGCCCTGGGCGGCTACACCTTC. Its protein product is CASSDPAGPALGGYTF.

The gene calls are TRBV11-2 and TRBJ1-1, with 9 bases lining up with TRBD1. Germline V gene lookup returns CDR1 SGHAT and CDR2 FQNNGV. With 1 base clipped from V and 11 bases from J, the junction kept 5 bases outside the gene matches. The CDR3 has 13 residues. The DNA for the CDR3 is TGTGCCAGCAGCTTAGGGTACAGGGGGCAGGCTTTCTTT. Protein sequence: CASSLGYRGQAFF.

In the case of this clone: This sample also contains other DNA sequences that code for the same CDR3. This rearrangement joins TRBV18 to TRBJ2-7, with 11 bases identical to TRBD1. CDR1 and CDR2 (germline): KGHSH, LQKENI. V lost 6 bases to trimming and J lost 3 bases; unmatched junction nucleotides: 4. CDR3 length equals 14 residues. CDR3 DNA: TGTGCCAGCTCCCCCGGGACAGGGGGCTACGAGCAGTACTTC. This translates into CASSPGTGGYEQYF.

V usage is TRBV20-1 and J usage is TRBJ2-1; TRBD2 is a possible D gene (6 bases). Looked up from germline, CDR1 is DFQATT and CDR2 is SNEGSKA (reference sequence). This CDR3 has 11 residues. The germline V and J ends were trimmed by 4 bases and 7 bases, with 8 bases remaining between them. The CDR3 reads CSATGGNEQFF. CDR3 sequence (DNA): TGCAGTGCTACAGGAGGGAATGAGCAGTTCTTC.

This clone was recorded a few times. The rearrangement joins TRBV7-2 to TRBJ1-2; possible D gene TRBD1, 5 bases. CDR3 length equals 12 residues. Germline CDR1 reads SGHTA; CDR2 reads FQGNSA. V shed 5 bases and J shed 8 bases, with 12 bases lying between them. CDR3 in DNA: TGTGCCAGCAGCCTTCGGGGGGACGGCTACACCTTC. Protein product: CASSLRGDGYTF.

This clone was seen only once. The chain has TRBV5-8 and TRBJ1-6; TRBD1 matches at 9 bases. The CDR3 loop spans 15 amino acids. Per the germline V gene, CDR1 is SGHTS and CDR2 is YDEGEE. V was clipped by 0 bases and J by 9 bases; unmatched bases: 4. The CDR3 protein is CASSLAGQGSSPLHF. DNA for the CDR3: TGTGCCAGCAGCTTGGCGGGACAGGGTAGTTCACCCCTCCACTTT.

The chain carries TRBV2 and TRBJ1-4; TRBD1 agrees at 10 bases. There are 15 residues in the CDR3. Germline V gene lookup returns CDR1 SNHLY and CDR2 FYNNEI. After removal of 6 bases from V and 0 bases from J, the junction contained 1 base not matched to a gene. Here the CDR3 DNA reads TGTGCCAGCAGGGACAGGGGGTCAACTAATGAAAAACTGTTTTTT. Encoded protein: CASRDRGSTNEKLFF.

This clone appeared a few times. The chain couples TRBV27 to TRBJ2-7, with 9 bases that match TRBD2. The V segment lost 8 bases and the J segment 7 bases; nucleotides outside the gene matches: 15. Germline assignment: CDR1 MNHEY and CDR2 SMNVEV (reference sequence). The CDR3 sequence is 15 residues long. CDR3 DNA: TGTGCCAGCCGTGGGGCCGGCGGGGGGGCCAGAGAGCAGTACTTC. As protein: CASRGAGGGAREQYF.

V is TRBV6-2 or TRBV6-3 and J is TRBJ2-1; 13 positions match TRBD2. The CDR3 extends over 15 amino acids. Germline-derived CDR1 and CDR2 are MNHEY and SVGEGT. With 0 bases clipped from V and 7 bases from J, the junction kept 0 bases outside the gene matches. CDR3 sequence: CASSYSLAGGNEQFF. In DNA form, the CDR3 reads TGTGCCAGCAGTTACTCACTAGCGGGGGGGAATGAGCAGTTCTTC.

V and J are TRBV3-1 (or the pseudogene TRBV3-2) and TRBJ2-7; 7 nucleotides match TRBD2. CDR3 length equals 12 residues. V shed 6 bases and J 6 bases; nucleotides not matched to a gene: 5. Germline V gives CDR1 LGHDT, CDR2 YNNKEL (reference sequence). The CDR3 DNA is TGTGCCAGCAGTCTAGGGAGGGTCGAGCAGTACTTC. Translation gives CASSLGRVEQYF.

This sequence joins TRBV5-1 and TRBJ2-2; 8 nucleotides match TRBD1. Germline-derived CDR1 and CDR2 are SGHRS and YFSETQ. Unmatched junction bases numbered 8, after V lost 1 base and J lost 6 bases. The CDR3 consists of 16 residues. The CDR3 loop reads CASSLTGQGGSGELFF. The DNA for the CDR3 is TGCGCCAGCAGCTTGACCGGACAGGGAGGATCCGGGGAGCTGTTTTTT. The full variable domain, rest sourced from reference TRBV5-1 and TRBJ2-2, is KAGVTQTPRYLIKTRGQQVTLSCSPISGHRSVSWYQQTPGQGLQFLFEYFSETQRNKGNFPGRFSGRQFSNSRSEMNVSTLELGDSALYLCASSLTGQGGSGELFFGEGSRLTVL.

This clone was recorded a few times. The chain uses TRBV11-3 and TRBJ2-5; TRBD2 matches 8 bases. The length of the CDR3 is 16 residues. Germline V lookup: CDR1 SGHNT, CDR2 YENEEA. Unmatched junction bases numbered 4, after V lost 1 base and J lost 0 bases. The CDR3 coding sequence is TGTGCCAGCAGCTTAGGGGTAGCGGGGAACCAAGAGACCCAGTACTTC. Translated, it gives CASSLGVAGNQETQYF.

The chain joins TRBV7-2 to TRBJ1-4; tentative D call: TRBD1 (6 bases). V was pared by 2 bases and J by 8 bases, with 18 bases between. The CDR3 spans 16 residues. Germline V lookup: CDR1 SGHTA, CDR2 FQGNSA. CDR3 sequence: CASSLKFPGHSEKLFF. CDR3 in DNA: TGTGCCAGCAGCTTAAAATTTCCGGGACACTCAGAAAAACTGTTTTTT. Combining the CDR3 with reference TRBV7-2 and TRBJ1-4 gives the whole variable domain GAGVSQSPSNKVTEKGKDVELRCDPISGHTALYWYRQSLGQGLEFLIYFQGNSAPDKSGLPSDRFSAERTGGSVSTLTIQRTQQEDSAVYLCASSLKFPGHSEKLFFGSGTQLSVL.

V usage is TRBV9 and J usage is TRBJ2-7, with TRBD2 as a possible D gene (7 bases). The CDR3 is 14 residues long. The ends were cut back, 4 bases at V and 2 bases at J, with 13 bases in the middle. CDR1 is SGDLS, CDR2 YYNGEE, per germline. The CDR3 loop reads CASSPGGGTYEQYF. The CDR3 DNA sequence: TGTGCCAGCAGCCCCGGCGGGGGCACCTACGAGCAGTACTTC.

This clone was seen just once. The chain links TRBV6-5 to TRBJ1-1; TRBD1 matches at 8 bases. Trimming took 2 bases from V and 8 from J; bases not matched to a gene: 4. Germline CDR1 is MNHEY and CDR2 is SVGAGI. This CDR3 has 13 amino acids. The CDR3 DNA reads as TGTGCCAGCAGTTACAGGGACAGGAAAGAAGCTTTCTTT. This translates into CASSYRDRKEAFF.

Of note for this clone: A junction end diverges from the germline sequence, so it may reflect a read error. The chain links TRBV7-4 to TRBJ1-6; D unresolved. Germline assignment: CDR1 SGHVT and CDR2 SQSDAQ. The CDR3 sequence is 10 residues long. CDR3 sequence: CASSPSHGFF. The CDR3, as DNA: TGTGCCAGCAGCCCCTCCCACGGTTTTTTT.

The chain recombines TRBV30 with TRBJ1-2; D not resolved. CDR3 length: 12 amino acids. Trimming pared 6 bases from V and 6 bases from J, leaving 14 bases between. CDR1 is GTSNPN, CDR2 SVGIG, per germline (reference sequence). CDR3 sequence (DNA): TGTGCCTGCGACTTCGACTATAATGGCTACACCTTC. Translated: CACDFDYNGYTF.

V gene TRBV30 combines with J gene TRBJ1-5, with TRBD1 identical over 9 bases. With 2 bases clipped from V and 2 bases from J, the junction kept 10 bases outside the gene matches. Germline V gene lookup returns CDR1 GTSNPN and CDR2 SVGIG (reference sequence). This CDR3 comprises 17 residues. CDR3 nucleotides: TGTGCCTGGAGTAGGGGACAGGGACCGCTCGGCAATCAGCCCCAGCATTTT. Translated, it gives CAWSRGQGPLGNQPQHF. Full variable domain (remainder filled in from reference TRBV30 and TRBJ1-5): SQTIHQWPATLVQPVGSPLSLECTVEGTSNPNLYWYRQAAGRGLQLLFYSVGIGQISSEVPQNLSASRPQDRQFILSSKKLLLSDSGFYLCAWSRGQGPLGNQPQHFGDGTRLSIL.